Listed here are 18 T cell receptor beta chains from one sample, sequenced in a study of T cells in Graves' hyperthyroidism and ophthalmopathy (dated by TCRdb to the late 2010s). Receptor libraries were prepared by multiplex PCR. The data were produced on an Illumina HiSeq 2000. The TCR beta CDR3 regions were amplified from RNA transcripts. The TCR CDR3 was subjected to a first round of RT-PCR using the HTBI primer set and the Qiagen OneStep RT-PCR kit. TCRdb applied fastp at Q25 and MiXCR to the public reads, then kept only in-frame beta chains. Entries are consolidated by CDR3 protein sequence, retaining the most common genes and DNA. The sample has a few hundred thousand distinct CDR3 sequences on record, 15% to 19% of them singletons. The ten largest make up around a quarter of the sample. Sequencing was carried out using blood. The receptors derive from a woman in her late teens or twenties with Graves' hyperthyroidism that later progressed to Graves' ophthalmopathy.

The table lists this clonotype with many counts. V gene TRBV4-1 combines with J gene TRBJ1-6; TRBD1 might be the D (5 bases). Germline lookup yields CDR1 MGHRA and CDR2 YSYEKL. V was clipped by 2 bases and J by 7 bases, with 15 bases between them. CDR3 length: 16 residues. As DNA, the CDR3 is TGCGCCAGCAGCCAAAGAAGGTCGGGGGAAAATTCACCCCTCCACTTT. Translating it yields CASSQRRSGENSPLHF.

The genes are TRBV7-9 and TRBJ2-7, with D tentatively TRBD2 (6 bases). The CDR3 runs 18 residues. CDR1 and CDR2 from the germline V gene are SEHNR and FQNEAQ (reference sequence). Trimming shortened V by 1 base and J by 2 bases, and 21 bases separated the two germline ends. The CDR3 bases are TGTGCCAGCAGCTTAGTTTCAGCGGGCGGTGGAATAGCCTACGAGCAGTACTTC. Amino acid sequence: CASSLVSAGGGIAYEQYF.

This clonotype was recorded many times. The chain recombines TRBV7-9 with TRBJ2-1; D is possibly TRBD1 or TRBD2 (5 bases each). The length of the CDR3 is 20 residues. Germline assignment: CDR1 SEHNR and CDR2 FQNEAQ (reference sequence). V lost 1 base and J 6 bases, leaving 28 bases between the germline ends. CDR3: CASSLGGAYLGKDRSNEQFF. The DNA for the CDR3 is TGTGCCAGCAGCTTAGGAGGGGCATACCTGGGCAAGGACCGTTCCAATGAGCAGTTCTTC.

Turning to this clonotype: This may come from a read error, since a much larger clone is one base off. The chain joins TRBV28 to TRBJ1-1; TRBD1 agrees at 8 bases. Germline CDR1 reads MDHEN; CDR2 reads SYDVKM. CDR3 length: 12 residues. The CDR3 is CASSPGQGGASF. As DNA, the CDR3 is TGTGCCAGCAGCCCAGGACAGGGCGGAGCTTCCTTT.

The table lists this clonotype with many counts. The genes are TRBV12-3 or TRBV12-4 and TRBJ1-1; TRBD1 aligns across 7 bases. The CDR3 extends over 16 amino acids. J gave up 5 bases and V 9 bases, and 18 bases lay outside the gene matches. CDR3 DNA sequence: TGTGCCAGTCGGAATACCAAGGAGGGGGCTGGGACTGAAGCTTTCTTT. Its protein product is CASRNTKEGAGTEAFF.

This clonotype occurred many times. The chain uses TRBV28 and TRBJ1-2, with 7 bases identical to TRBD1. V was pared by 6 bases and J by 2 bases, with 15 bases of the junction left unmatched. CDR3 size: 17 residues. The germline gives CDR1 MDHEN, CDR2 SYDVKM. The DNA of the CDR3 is TGTGCCAGCAGCTCCCCTGGACAGGCTACTAGAAACTATGGCTACACCTTC. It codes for CASSSPGQATRNYGYTF.

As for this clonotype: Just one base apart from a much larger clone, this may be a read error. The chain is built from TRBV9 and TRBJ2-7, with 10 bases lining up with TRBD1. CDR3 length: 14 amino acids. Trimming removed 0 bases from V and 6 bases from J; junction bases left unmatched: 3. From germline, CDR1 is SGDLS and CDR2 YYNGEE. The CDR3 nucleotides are TGTGCCAGCAGCGTAGGACAGGGGGCGTGCGAGCAGTACTTC. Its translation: CASSVGQGACEQYF.

The CDR3 is CAISVYGTSGSNEQFF. DNA for the CDR3: TGTGCCATCAGTGTGTATGGGACTAGCGGGAGCAATGAGCAGTTCTTC. This chain uses TRBV10-3 with TRBJ2-1; TRBD2 matches 14 bases. The CDR3 has 16 residues. J gave up 6 bases and V 4 bases, and 5 bases lay outside the gene matches. From germline, CDR1 is ENHRY and CDR2 SYGVKD.

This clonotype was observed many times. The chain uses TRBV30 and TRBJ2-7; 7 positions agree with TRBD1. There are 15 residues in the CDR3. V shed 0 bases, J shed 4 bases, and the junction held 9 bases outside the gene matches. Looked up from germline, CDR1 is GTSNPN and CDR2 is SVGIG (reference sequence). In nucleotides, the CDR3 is TGTGCCTGGAGTGTAGGGGGCGAGAGGGGGTACGAGCAGTACTTC. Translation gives CAWSVGGERGYEQYF.

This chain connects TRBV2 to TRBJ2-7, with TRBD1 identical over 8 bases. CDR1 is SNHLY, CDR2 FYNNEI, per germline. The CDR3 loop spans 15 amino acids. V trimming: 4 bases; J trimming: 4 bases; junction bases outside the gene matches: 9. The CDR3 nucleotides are TGTGCCAGCAGTGTCAGGGGGCGCGGTGTGTACGAGCAGTACTTC. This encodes CASSVRGRGVYEQYF.

The CDR3 DNA sequence: TGTGCCAGCAGCCCCGGGACTCCCGGGGACGAGCAGTACTTC. Translated, it gives CASSPGTPGDEQYF. This chain uses TRBV7-2 with TRBJ2-7; possible D gene TRBD2, 6 bases. V was cut by 5 bases and J by 5 bases, with 16 bases left in between. Germline-derived CDR1 and CDR2 are SGHTA and FQGNSA. The CDR3 extends over 14 amino acids.

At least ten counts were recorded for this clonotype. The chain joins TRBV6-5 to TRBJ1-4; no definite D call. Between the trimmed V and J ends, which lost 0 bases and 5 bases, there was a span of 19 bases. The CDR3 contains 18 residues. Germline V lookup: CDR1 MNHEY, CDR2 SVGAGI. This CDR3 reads CASSYSRLGASINEKLFF. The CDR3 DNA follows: TGTGCCAGCAGTTACTCGCGCCTCGGTGCCAGTATCAATGAAAAACTGTTTTTT.

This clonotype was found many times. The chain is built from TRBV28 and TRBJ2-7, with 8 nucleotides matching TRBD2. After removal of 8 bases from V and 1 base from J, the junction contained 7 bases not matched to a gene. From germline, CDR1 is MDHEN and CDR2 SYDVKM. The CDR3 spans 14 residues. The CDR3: CASFRGGRSYEQYF. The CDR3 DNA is TGTGCCAGCTTCCGGGGGGGGAGGTCCTACGAGCAGTACTTC.

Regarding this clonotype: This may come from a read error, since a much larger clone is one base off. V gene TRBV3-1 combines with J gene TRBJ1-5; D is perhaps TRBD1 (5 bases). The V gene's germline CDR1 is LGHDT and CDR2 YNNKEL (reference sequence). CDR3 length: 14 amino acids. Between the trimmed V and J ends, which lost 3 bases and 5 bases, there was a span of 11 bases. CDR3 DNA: TGTGCCAGCAGCCAGGGACGGGGAGATCAGCCCCAGCATTTT. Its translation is CASSQGRGDQPQHF.

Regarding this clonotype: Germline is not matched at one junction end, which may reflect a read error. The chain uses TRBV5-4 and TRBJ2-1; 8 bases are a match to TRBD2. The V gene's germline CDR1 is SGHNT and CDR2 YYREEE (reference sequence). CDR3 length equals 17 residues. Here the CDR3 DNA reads TGTGCCAGCAGTCGGAAGGGGGGCGGGGGGTCATACAATGAGCAGTTATTC. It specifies CASSRKGGGGSYNEQLF.

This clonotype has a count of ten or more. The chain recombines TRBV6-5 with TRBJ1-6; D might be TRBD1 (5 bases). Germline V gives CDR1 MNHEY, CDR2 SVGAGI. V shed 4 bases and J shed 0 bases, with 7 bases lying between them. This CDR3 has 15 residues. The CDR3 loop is CASSSGSSYNSPLHF. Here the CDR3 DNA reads TGTGCCAGCAGTTCAGGGAGCTCCTATAATTCACCCCTCCACTTT.

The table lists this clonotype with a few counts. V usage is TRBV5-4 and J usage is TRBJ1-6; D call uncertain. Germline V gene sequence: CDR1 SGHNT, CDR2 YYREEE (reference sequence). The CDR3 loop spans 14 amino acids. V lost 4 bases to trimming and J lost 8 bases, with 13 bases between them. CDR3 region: CASSTRDWDSPLHF. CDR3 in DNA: TGTGCCAGCAGCACCCGGGATTGGGATTCACCCCTCCACTTT. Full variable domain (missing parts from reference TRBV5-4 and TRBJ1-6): ETGVTQSPTHLIKTRGQQVTLRCSSQSGHNTVSWYQQALGQGPQFIFQYYREEENGRGNFPPRFSGLQFPNYSSELNVNALELDDSALYLCASSTRDWDSPLHFGNGTRLTVT.

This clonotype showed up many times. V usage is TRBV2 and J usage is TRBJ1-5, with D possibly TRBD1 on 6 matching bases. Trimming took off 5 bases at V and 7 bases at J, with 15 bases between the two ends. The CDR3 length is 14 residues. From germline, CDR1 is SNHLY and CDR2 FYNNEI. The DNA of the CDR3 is TGTGCCAGCAGTTCACAGGGTCTAAGGCAGCCCCAGCATTTT. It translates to CASSSQGLRQPQHF.